Below, one T cell receptor (beta chain) is given with its context. Which antigen it targets is not known. The data stem from a study of monozygotic twins with inflammatory bowel disease (dated by TCRdb to the late 2010s). Describing the broader study: A total of approximately 30 monozygotic twin pairs were included in the full study, comprising nine German pairs (four IBD-concordant, five IBD-discordant) and 19 IBD-discordant Danish pairs. Disease-associated traits were sought mainly through comparisons between IBD patients and their genetically identical healthy co-twins within discordant pairs. Each individual had, on average, about 151 000 unique TCRalpha sequences and 181 000 unique TCRbeta sequences available for analysis.

Library prep was done by 5' RACE. Preparation of each TCR library used around 3,500 ng of total RNA. For each sample, cDNA was synthesized in eight separate reactions using SMARTScribe reverse transcriptase. Unique molecular identifiers containing a 6-nucleotide sample barcode were introduced through template switching during cDNA synthesis. TCRalpha and TCRbeta cDNA was amplified by two nested PCRs of approximately 17 and 9 cycles, with bead purification after each PCR. Before amplification, cDNA was treated with uracil DNA-glycosylase and purified using the QIAquick PCR purification kit. In the second PCR, Illumina TruSeq-compatible adapters and sample-specific barcodes were added. Library quality and concentration were assessed using TapeStation and Qubit, and approximately 5 ng of each library was pooled. Sequencing of pooled libraries was carried out on an Illumina HiSeq2500 single-index Rapid Run using 2 x 100 bp reads and custom sequencing primers. As for the original processing: MiGEC version 1.2.6 was used for UMI-based consensus assembly to correct PCR and sequencing errors. MiXCR version 2.1.1 handled V(D)J alignment, clonotype assembly and CDR3 extraction. To normalise gene usage, clonotype sharing and MAIT/NKT TCR abundance, the top 1000, 10 000 and 20 000 clonotypes in each sample were analysed. Diversity was computed as the inverse Simpson index with the vegan R package after downsampling to 27 000 UMIs. Paired Mann-Whitney U tests on discordant twin pairs were used, with Benjamini-Hochberg multiple-testing correction. TCRdb reprocessed the reads and assigns one entry to each CDR3 protein sequence, leaving out DNA. TCRdb, rather than the study authors, made the V and J calls. In this sample's table one finds more than 350,000 distinct CDR3 sequences. Roughly 2.3% of the sample belongs to the ten largest clones.

From each donor, an approximately 2.5 ml peripheral blood sample was drawn into PAXgene tubes and stored at -80 degrees C. Without T cell sorting, total RNA was isolated from whole blood using the PAXgene blood miRNA kit on an automated QIAcube. Peripheral blood from monozygotic twin pairs concordant or discordant for inflammatory bowel disease was subjected to deep TCRalpha and TCRbeta repertoire profiling with unique molecular barcoding. Smoking habits were recorded for all twin pairs, with individuals classified as current, former or never smokers. The germline V gene specifies ENHRY as CDR1 and SYGVKD as CDR2. Including cysteine and phenylalanine, the CDR3 has 17 amino acids. No DNA is given. Study-level results and caveats: IBD patients shared fewer clonotypes with other individuals than healthy twins did, most markedly in patients showing signs of disease activity. Distinction between different T cell subtypes could not be achieved in the analysis. TCRbeta repertoire diversity, by inverse Simpson index, was decreased in IBD patients compared with their healthy co-twins. Because patients were on differing immunosuppressive treatments, the repertoires may have picked up extra background noise and inter-individual variability. No single strong signal or clonotype linked to IBD turned up in the results, so the idea that one exists was not supported. No difference in repertoire similarity was observed between concordant and discordant twins, possibly owing to limited statistical power.

Here the chain combines TRBV10-3 and TRBJ1-1; checking the TCRdb D call of TRBD1 is not possible without DNA. The sequencing sample was made of blood. The TCR comes from a human donor with ulcerative colitis or Crohn's disease, or a healthy co-twin of an affected twin (not recorded which). The CDR3: CAIAQGGRTGGSTEAFF.